Sequencing of this T cell receptor (beta chain) was carried out in a study of cytomegalovirus exposure and HLA in healthy donors. Amplification used 60 Vbeta primers and 13 Jbeta primers. Sequenced by immunoSEQ multiplex PCR; TCRdb stores in-frame clones only, minus some. The table shows about 120,000 clones, with roughly three fifths occurring only once. This CDR3 region has 15 residues. V dropped 0 bases and J dropped 6 bases, with 13 bases sitting between them. CDR1 SGDLS and CDR2 YYNGEE come from the germline V gene. The TCR originated in a woman aged 40 to 49 in good health and CMV-seropositive. Sequences were obtained from PBMCs. The V gene is TRBV9, the J gene TRBJ1-3, with D perhaps matching TRBD1 (5 bases). CDR3 amino acids: CASSVAAGRVNTIYF. The DNA for the CDR3 is TGTGCCAGCAGCGTAGCTGCGGGGCGCGTAAACACCATATATTTT.